This T cell receptor (beta chain) is from a study of blood T cell repertoires in COVID-19. V lost 1 base to trimming and J lost 8 bases; unmatched junction nucleotides: 7. The V gene's germline CDR1 is MGHRA and CDR2 YSYEKL. This CDR3 spans 15 amino acids. Clones were sequenced by immunoSEQ multiplex PCR, and TCRdb holds only the in-frame ones, with some missing. The sample records approximately 250,000 clones, 88% being singletons. The rearrangement joins TRBV4-1 to TRBJ2-2, with 7 bases matching TRBD2. Material: peripheral blood. The TCR comes from a woman in her 70s with COVID-19, enrolled during active disease. The CDR3 here is CASSQAGTTRGELFF. For the CDR3, the DNA is TGCGCCAGCAGCCAAGCTGGGACTACCAGGGGGGAGCTGTTTTTT.